The 26 T cell receptor beta chains below were found in one sample sequenced in a study of T cells in Graves' hyperthyroidism and ophthalmopathy (dated by TCRdb to the late 2010s). The receptor library was made with multiplex PCR. Sequencing instrument: Illumina HiSeq 2000. Amplification of TCR beta CDR3 regions was carried out from RNA transcripts. The TCR CDR3 was subjected to a first round of RT-PCR using the HTBI primer set and the Qiagen OneStep RT-PCR kit. TCRdb took the public reads, trimmed them with fastp at Q25, ran MiXCR for clone calling and kept in-frame beta chains. One record per CDR3 amino acid sequence lists the most common genes and DNA. This sample is represented by around 520,000 distinct CDR3 sequences; about an eighth of them were singletons. The ten largest clones represent under 20% of the sample. Sequencing was done on a sample of blood. The receptors shown here come from a woman aged 18-29 years with Graves' hyperthyroidism.

This clonotype came up many times. This chain connects TRBV5-1 to TRBJ1-1; possibly TRBD1 for D (6 bases). CDR3 length: 14 amino acids. V was shortened by 4 bases and J by 4 bases, with 14 bases between the two germline ends. CDR1 and CDR2 (germline): SGHRS, YFSETQ. CDR3 region: CASSRTTGPTEAFF. The CDR3 nucleotides are TGCGCCAGCAGCCGAACAACAGGGCCCACTGAAGCTTTCTTT.

This clonotype has a count of ten or more. The DNA of the CDR3 is TGTGCCAGCAGTCCGTATAACGGACTAGCGAAGAATGAGCAGTTCTTC. Its protein is CASSPYNGLAKNEQFF. V usage is TRBV12-3 or TRBV12-4 and J usage is TRBJ2-1, with 9 bases fitting TRBD2. V was clipped by 5 bases and J by 7 bases; unmatched bases: 12. This CDR3 has 16 amino acids.

This clonotype was recorded many times. The V call is TRBV7-8, the J call TRBJ2-7; no reliable D call. Trimming stripped 4 bases from V and 2 bases from J, with 12 bases between. CDR1 is SGHVS and CDR2 is FQNEAQ in the germline V gene. The CDR3 spans 14 residues. CDR3 DNA: TGTGCCAGCAGCTCGCCTAACTACGCCTACGAGCAGTACTTC. Its translation: CASSSPNYAYEQYF. Full variable domain (rest looked up from reference TRBV7-8 and TRBJ2-7): GAGVSQSPRYKVAKRGQDVALRCDPISGHVSLFWYQQALGQGPEFLTYFQNEAQLDKSGLPSDRFFAERPEGSVSTLKIQRTQQEDSAVYLCASSSPNYAYEQYFGPGTRLTVT.

This clonotype was picked up many times. V is TRBV6-1 and J is TRBJ2-7; 9 bases agree with TRBD2. The CDR3 is 14 amino acids. The V and J ends lost 6 bases and 6 bases, in that order; junction bases with no gene match: 9. Germline loops: CDR1 MNHNS, CDR2 SASEGT. The CDR3 loop is CASRGLAGGGEQYV. The CDR3 region has the DNA TGTGCCAGCAGGGGACTAGCCGGGGGAGGCGAGCAGTACGTC.

Ten or more counts support this clonotype. V is TRBV9 and J is TRBJ1-2, with D unclear. V was shortened by 0 bases and J by 6 bases, with 9 bases between the two germline ends. The CDR3 is made up of 13 amino acids. Per germline, CDR1 SGDLS and CDR2 YYNGEE. CDR3 loop: CASSVAPSDGYTF. DNA of the CDR3: TGTGCCAGCAGCGTAGCCCCCTCGGATGGCTACACCTTC. The full variable domain, rest sourced from reference TRBV9 and TRBJ1-2, is DSGVTQTPKHLITATGQRVTLRCSPRSGDLSVYWYQQSLDQGLQFLIQYYNGEERAKGNILERFSAQQFPDLHSELNLSSLELGDSALYFCASSVAPSDGYTFGSGTRLTVV.

This clonotype was seen repeatedly, ten times or more. The rearrangement joins TRBV29-1 to TRBJ2-3, with D maybe TRBD1 (5 bases). The CDR3 spans 16 residues. The V end was cut by 2 bases, the J end by 3 bases, with 18 bases between. Per germline, CDR1 SQVTM and CDR2 ANQGSEA. DNA of the CDR3: TGCAGCGTTGAATACCGGACACGGAAAGGGACAGATACGCAGTATTTT. It encodes CSVEYRTRKGTDTQYF.

This clonotype was recorded at least ten times. The V and J genes are TRBV10-3 and TRBJ2-7, with D unresolved. The ends were cut back, 0 bases at V and 2 bases at J, with 8 bases in the middle. Germline values: CDR1 ENHRY, CDR2 SYGVKD. This CDR3 is built from 14 residues. The CDR3, as DNA: TGTGCCATCAGTGAGTCCCTGGAAACCTACGAGCAGTACGTC. It yields the protein CAISESLETYEQYV.

This clonotype was seen repeatedly, ten times or more. The rearrangement links TRBV11-2 to TRBJ2-1; 10 bases align to TRBD2. Germline CDR1 is SGHAT and CDR2 is FQNNGV. Trimming cost V 2 bases and J 7 bases; bases outside gene matches: 8. The CDR3 is 16 amino acids. CDR3 residues: CASSLPLAGVGNEQFF. DNA of the CDR3: TGTGCCAGCAGCTTACCGCTAGCGGGAGTGGGTAATGAGCAGTTCTTC.

This clonotype was picked up a small number of times. The CDR3 DNA follows: TGCGCCAGCAGCCAAGGACAGGCCAATCAGCCCCAGCATTTT. Its translation: CASSQGQANQPQHF. This chain uses TRBV4-1 with TRBJ1-5; TRBD1 is a possible D gene (6 bases). Trimming took off 1 base at V and 3 bases at J, with 7 bases between the two ends. CDR3 length equals 14 residues. CDR1 and CDR2 from the germline V gene are MGHRA and YSYEKL.

This clonotype was detected only a few times. In DNA, the CDR3 is TGTGCCAGCAGTGGAGCCATTCAGTACTTC. Encoded protein: CASSGAIQYF. The chain couples TRBV25-1 to TRBJ2-4; D remains ambiguous. The germline V gene has CDR1 MGHDK and CDR2 SYGVNS. The CDR3 runs to 10 residues. V was cut by 4 bases and J by 9 bases, with 4 bases left in between.

The chain carries TRBV12-3 or TRBV12-4 and TRBJ2-7, with D unresolved. This CDR3 is 14 amino acids long. Between the trimmed V and J ends, which lost 4 bases and 6 bases, there was a span of 16 bases. CDR3 sequence (DNA): TGTGCCAGCAGTTCCTCACCCCGACTGGGCGAGCAGTACGTC. As protein: CASSSSPRLGEQYV.

V gene TRBV7-9 combines with J gene TRBJ2-3; tentative D call: TRBD2 (5 bases). Deletions cut 5 bases from V and 1 base from J, with 16 bases between. Germline V gene lookup returns CDR1 SEHNR and CDR2 FQNEAQ (reference sequence). This CDR3 is built from 16 residues. CDR3 sequence (DNA): TGTGCCAGCAGCCCCAGACGGACTCCCCGCACAGATACGCAGTATTTT. Amino acids: CASSPRRTPRTDTQYF.

A remark on this clonotype: This could be a read error, since a much larger clone is one nucleotide away. The chain links TRBV5-1 to TRBJ2-5; 12 nucleotides line up with TRBD2. Germline-derived CDR1 and CDR2 are SGHRS and YFSETQ. With V trimmed by 2 bases and J by 4 bases, 9 bases remained unmatched. This CDR3 has 17 residues. As DNA, the CDR3 is TGCGCCAGCAGCTTTCATCCGGCTAGCGGGAGGGGAGAGACCCAGTACTTC. Residues: CASSFHPASGRGETQYF.

This chain joins TRBV30 and TRBJ2-7; TRBD2 matches 9 bases. Germline CDR1 reads GTSNPN; CDR2 reads SVGIG (reference sequence). V lost 3 bases to trimming and J lost 4 bases; unmatched junction nucleotides: 7. This CDR3 comprises 14 residues. The DNA for the CDR3 is TGTGCCTGGAGGGTTAGCGGGAGTTTGTACGAGCAGTACTTC. Encoded protein: CAWRVSGSLYEQYF.

This clonotype occurred many times. J is TRBJ2-5 and V is TRBV7-8, with 12 nucleotides matching TRBD2. CDR1 and CDR2 from the germline V gene are SGHVS and FQNEAQ. V lost 7 bases to trimming and J lost 5 bases; unmatched junction nucleotides: 11. The CDR3 contains 16 residues. The CDR3 loop reads CASIETSGRAGETQYF. For the CDR3, the DNA is TGTGCCAGCATTGAGACTAGCGGGAGAGCGGGGGAGACCCAGTACTTC.

This clonotype has at least ten counts. The rearrangement joins TRBV7-8 to TRBJ2-7, with 8 bases identical to TRBD1. Germline V gives CDR1 SGHVS, CDR2 FQNEAQ. The V and J ends lost 5 bases and 2 bases, in that order; junction bases with no gene match: 5. CDR3 length: 14 residues. The CDR3 loop reads CASSLGQGTYEQYF. CDR3 nucleotides: TGTGCCAGCAGCCTAGGACAGGGCACCTACGAGCAGTACTTC.

This clonotype came up a few times. This chain joins TRBV9 and TRBJ2-1, with D perhaps being TRBD1 or TRBD2 (7 bases each). The CDR3 spans 15 residues. V shed 3 bases and J shed 4 bases, with 14 bases lying between them. Germline loops: CDR1 SGDLS, CDR2 YYNGEE. CDR3 bases: TGTGCCAGCAGCGGAGAGCGGGACAGTTACAATGAGCAGTTCTTC. Its translation is CASSGERDSYNEQFF.

As concerns this clonotype: At one end, the junction sequence differs from germline, possibly due to a read error. The V gene is TRBV3-1, the J gene TRBJ2-5, with 12 bases aligning to TRBD1. CDR3 length: 15 residues. Germline lookup yields CDR1 LGHDT and CDR2 YNNKEL (reference sequence). As DNA, the CDR3 is TGTGCCAGCTGCCAAGGGGACAGGGGGCGAGAGACCCAGTACTTC. Translated, it gives CASCQGDRGRETQYF.

This clonotype has ten or more counts. The rearrangement joins TRBV24-1 to TRBJ2-7, with 11 bases matching TRBD1. CDR1 is KGHDR, CDR2 SFDVKD, per germline. This CDR3 spans 14 amino acids. Trimming cost V 9 bases and J 3 bases; bases outside gene matches: 6. CDR3 loop: CATSAGQGVYEQYF. CDR3 DNA: TGTGCCACCTCTGCGGGACAGGGGGTCTACGAGCAGTACTTC.

The J gene is TRBJ1-5, the V gene TRBV9; D remains unclear. This CDR3 comprises 14 residues. V gave up 3 bases and J gave up 0 bases, with 7 bases separating them. Germline V CDR1 and CDR2: SGDLS, YYNGEE. CDR3: CASSATFSNQPQHF. The CDR3 region has the DNA TGTGCCAGCAGCGCCACGTTTAGCAATCAGCCCCAGCATTTT.

This clonotype was found a few times. V gene TRBV3-1 combines with J gene TRBJ1-1; D unclear. V was pared by 0 bases and J by 4 bases, with 9 bases between. The germline V gene encodes CDR1 LGHDT and CDR2 YNNKEL (reference sequence). The CDR3 runs 14 residues. The CDR3 loop is CASSQEARATEAFF. CDR3 bases: TGTGCCAGCAGCCAAGAGGCACGGGCCACTGAAGCTTTCTTT.

This clonotype appeared many times. The rearrangement joins TRBV6-1 to TRBJ2-1; D remains unclear. V shed 0 bases and J shed 0 bases, with 9 bases lying between them. CDR1 MNHNS and CDR2 SASEGT come from the germline V gene. The CDR3 contains 16 residues. The CDR3 region has the DNA TGTGCCAGCAGTGAAGCTGGCCGCAGCTCCTACAATGAGCAGTTCTTC. It is translated as CASSEAGRSSYNEQFF.

This clonotype was seen ten or more times. This rearrangement joins TRBV2 to TRBJ2-2, with D unclear. The CDR3 has 13 amino acids. Germline CDR1 is SNHLY and CDR2 is FYNNEI. With 6 bases removed from V and 8 bases from J, the gap between germline ends came to 13 bases. The CDR3, as DNA: TGTGCCAGCAGCCTTGTAGAAGTAGGGGAGCTGTTTTTT. It is translated as CASSLVEVGELFF.

This clonotype was picked up a small number of times. V is TRBV14 and J is TRBJ1-1, with D possibly TRBD1 on 5 matching bases. The ends were cut back, 4 bases at V and 5 bases at J, with 14 bases in the middle. CDR1 and CDR2 (germline): SGHDN, FVKESK. This CDR3 is 14 amino acids long. The chain's CDR3 is CASSRVVGPTEAFF. The DNA for the CDR3 is TGTGCCAGCAGCCGAGTAGTGGGACCGACTGAAGCTTTCTTT. Based on the CDR3 plus reference TRBV14 and TRBJ1-1, the full variable domain is EAGVTQFPSHSVIEKGQTVTLRCDPISGHDNLYWYRRVMGKEIKFLLHFVKESKQDESGMPNNRFLAERTGGTYSTLKVQPAELEDSGVYFCASSRVVGPTEAFFGQGTRLTVV.

This clonotype was recorded many times. CDR3 sequence reads: CASSLRPGQGVNSPLHF. CDR3 sequence (DNA): TGTGCCAGCAGCCTAAGACCTGGACAGGGGGTAAATTCACCCCTCCACTTT. This sequence joins TRBV12-3 or TRBV12-4 and TRBJ1-6, with TRBD1 matching over 10 bases. CDR3 length: 17 amino acids. Trimming at V came to 6 bases and at J to 7 bases, leaving 12 bases not matched to a gene.

This clonotype was detected many times. The chain employs TRBV7-2 and TRBJ1-5, with TRBD1 matching over 8 bases. The CDR3 is 14 amino acids. Germline CDR1 reads SGHTA; CDR2 reads FQGNSA. Unmatched junction bases numbered 5, after V lost 4 bases and J lost 6 bases. Here the CDR3 DNA reads TGTGCCAGCAGCTATGGGACAGGAGGTCAGCCCCAGCATTTT. This sequence encodes CASSYGTGGQPQHF.